The clone carrying this T cell receptor beta chain was seen a handful of times. CDR1 is LNHDA, CDR2 SQIVND, per germline (reference sequence). This CDR3 has 15 residues. V shed 2 bases and J shed 0 bases, with 7 bases lying between them. This sample stems from a study of shared clonotypes between healthy human individuals. The test was conducted at deep level. Assay: immunoSEQ multiplex PCR; the TCRdb copy retains only in-frame clones and omits some. The sample has over 400,000 clones, about 85% seen once. The chain has TRBV19 and TRBJ2-2, with unresolved D. The TCR comes from a middle-aged woman in good health. Some clones in this sample may be carry-over from other donors' samples. Sequencing was done on a sample of PBMCs. The CDR3 DNA is TGTGCCAGTAGTATAAGGAGCGCGAACACCGGGGAGCTGTTTTTT. Amino acids: CASSIRSANTGELFF. Full variable domain (outside the CDR3, taken from reference TRBV19 and TRBJ2-2): DGGITQSPKYLFRKEGQNVTLSCEQNLNHDAMYWYRQDPGQGLRLIYYSQIVNDFQKGDIAEGYSVSREKKESFPLTVTSAQKNPTAFYLCASSIRSANTGELFFGEGSRLTVL.